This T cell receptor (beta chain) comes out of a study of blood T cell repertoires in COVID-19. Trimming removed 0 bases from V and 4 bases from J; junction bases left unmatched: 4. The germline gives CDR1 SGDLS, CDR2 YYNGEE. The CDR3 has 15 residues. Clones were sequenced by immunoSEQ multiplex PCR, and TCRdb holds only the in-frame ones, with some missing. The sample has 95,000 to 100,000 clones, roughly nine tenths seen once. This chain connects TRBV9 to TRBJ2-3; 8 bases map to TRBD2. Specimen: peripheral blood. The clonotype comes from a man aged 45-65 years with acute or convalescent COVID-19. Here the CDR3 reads CASSVDGGAPDTQYF. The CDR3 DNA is TGTGCCAGCAGCGTAGACGGGGGGGCCCCAGATACGCAGTATTTT.